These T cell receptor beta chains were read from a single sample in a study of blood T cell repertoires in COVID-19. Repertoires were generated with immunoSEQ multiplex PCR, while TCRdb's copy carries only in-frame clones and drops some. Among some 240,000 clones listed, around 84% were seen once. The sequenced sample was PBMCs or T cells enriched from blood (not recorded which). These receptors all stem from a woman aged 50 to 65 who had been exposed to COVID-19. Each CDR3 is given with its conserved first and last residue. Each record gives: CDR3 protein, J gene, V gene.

CDR3aa: CSARGAYEQYF
j_gene: TRBJ2-7
v_gene: TRBV20-1

CDR3aa: CASSKQGRSGNTIYF
j_gene: TRBJ1-3
v_gene: TRBV7-2

CDR3aa: CASSKDRGNEQYF
j_gene: TRBJ2-7
v_gene: TRBV18

CDR3aa: CASAEGTGYGYTF
j_gene: TRBJ1-2
v_gene: TRBV6-5

CDR3aa: CAWSLTTTRGNTEAFF
j_gene: TRBJ1-1
v_gene: TRBV30

CDR3aa: CASSFDNRATNEKLFF
j_gene: TRBJ1-4
v_gene: TRBV27

CDR3aa: CASSHSTYTINTIYF
j_gene: TRBJ1-3
v_gene: TRBV14

CDR3aa: CASSLVSGGSGTGDPYYGYTF
j_gene: TRBJ1-2
v_gene: TRBV5-1

CDR3aa: CASSIDHRTAVNTEAFF
j_gene: TRBJ1-1
v_gene: TRBV19

CDR3aa: CASSLGQEGFYGYTF
j_gene: TRBJ1-2
v_gene: TRBV4-1

CDR3aa: CASSRMGGETQYF
j_gene: TRBJ2-5
v_gene: TRBV10-2

CDR3aa: CASSIEVRGNGEQYF
j_gene: TRBJ2-7
v_gene: TRBV19

CDR3aa: CASSIGQGENSPLHF
j_gene: TRBJ1-6
v_gene: TRBV19

CDR3aa: CASSIAGDRVGYTF
j_gene: TRBJ1-2
v_gene: TRBV19

CDR3aa: CASSSNILAGGLYEQYF
j_gene: TRBJ2-7
v_gene: TRBV28

CDR3aa: CSVEDLRQGGTEAFF
j_gene: TRBJ1-1
v_gene: TRBV29-1

CDR3aa: CSARTGASNQPQHF
j_gene: TRBJ1-5
v_gene: TRBV29-1

CDR3aa: CASSPTGLNQPQHF
j_gene: TRBJ1-5
v_gene: TRBV9

CDR3aa: CASSLGGLRDTDTQYF
j_gene: TRBJ2-3
v_gene: TRBV5-4

CDR3aa: CASKGTGGTEAFF
j_gene: TRBJ1-1
v_gene: TRBV12-3/TRBV12-4

CDR3aa: CASSFRDLMNTGELFF
j_gene: TRBJ2-2
v_gene: TRBV27

CDR3aa: CVRSLPMGTGKEAFF
j_gene: TRBJ1-1
v_gene: TRBV7-5

CDR3aa: CASTAPEHGYTF
j_gene: TRBJ1-2
v_gene: TRBV12-3/TRBV12-4

CDR3aa: CASSYAGGAHGYTF
j_gene: TRBJ1-2
v_gene: TRBV7-9

CDR3aa: CASSLWANTEAFF
j_gene: TRBJ1-1
v_gene: TRBV12-3/TRBV12-4

CDR3aa: CASSSSPGGTEAFF
j_gene: TRBJ1-1
v_gene: TRBV28

CDR3aa: CATSSQGSYEQYF
j_gene: TRBJ2-7
v_gene: TRBV15

CDR3aa: CASSPREFTGELFF
j_gene: TRBJ2-2
v_gene: TRBV7-3

CDR3aa: CASWEDNSPLHF
j_gene: TRBJ1-6
v_gene: TRBV27

CDR3aa: CASKGGSGGLMNTGELFF
j_gene: TRBJ2-2
v_gene: TRBV2

CDR3aa: CASRVTGRNTEAFF
j_gene: TRBJ1-1
v_gene: TRBV5-6

CDR3aa: CASSGGKGAKKDTEAFF
j_gene: TRBJ1-1
v_gene: TRBV19

CDR3aa: CASSPPVRSNTEAFF
j_gene: TRBJ1-1
v_gene: TRBV18

CDR3aa: CASSLVGTANTEAFF
j_gene: TRBJ1-1
v_gene: TRBV7-9

CDR3aa: CASSVRDDGYGYTF
j_gene: TRBJ1-2
v_gene: TRBV9

CDR3aa: CASSWGGVTTGYTF
j_gene: TRBJ1-2
v_gene: TRBV12-1

CDR3aa: CASSLNQGSYEQYF
j_gene: TRBJ2-7
v_gene: TRBV7-6

CDR3aa: CASSGTGGDGELFF
j_gene: TRBJ2-2
v_gene: TRBV2

CDR3aa: CASTRDRGLEAFF
j_gene: TRBJ1-1
v_gene: TRBV3-1/TRBV3-2

CDR3aa: CASSLTGGVNTGELFF
j_gene: TRBJ2-2
v_gene: TRBV6-5

CDR3aa: CASSFRGRTTEAFF
j_gene: TRBJ1-1
v_gene: TRBV5-5

CDR3aa: CSVEGQGGEREQYF
j_gene: TRBJ2-7
v_gene: TRBV29-1

CDR3aa: CASSSDRGLSYEQYF
j_gene: TRBJ2-7
v_gene: TRBV5-4

CDR3aa: CATTGPTEAFF
j_gene: TRBJ1-1
v_gene: TRBV10-3

CDR3aa: CASSLDGSSNSPLHF
j_gene: TRBJ1-6
v_gene: TRBV7-9

CDR3aa: CAWSPRRAGELFF
j_gene: TRBJ2-2
v_gene: TRBV30

CDR3aa: CSVDPRALGTEAFF
j_gene: TRBJ1-1
v_gene: TRBV29-1

CDR3aa: CASSPGTIMSYEQFF
j_gene: TRBJ2-1
v_gene: TRBV11-2

CDR3aa: CASHSRGMAYEQYF
j_gene: TRBJ2-7
v_gene: TRBV6-5

CDR3aa: CASSIERGGRELF
j_gene: TRBJ2-1
v_gene: TRBV19

CDR3aa: CATSDWGQGGTDTQYF
j_gene: TRBJ2-3
v_gene: TRBV24-1

CDR3aa: CASSPPGNTEAFF
j_gene: TRBJ1-1
v_gene: TRBV7-9

CDR3aa: CASRDRSRDGYTF
j_gene: TRBJ1-2
v_gene: TRBV2